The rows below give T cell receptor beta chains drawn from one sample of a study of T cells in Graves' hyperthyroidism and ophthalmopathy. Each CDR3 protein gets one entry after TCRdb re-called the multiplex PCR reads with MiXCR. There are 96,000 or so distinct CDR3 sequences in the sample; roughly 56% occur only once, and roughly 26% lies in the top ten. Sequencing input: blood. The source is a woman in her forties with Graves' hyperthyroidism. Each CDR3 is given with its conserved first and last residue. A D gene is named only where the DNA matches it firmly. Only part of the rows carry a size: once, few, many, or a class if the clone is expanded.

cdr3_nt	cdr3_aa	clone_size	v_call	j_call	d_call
TGTGCCAGCAGTTCCCTCGGGAACACTGAAGCTTTCTTT	CASSSLGNTEAFF	many	TRBV6-5	TRBJ1-1	NA
TGTGCCAGCAGCTTCTTCCCGGGACAGGCAACAACCTACGAGCAGTACTTC	CASSFFPGQATTYEQYF	many	TRBV7-8	TRBJ2-7	TRBD1
TGTGCCGTTCAGGGGTTCTACGAGCAGTACTTC	CAVQGFYEQYF	many	TRBV6-6	TRBJ2-7	NA
TGCAGCGTTGAGCGAGGACAGGGGTATGAGACCCAGTACTTC	CSVERGQGYETQYF	NA	TRBV29-1	TRBJ2-5	TRBD1
TGTGCCAGCAGCTTAGGGGGAGGCCAATCTGGAAACACCATATATTTT	CASSLGGGQSGNTIYF	many	TRBV7-6	TRBJ1-3	NA
TGTGCCAGCAGTGATTGGGATAATTCACCCCTCCACTTT	CASSDWDNSPLHF	many	TRBV2	TRBJ1-6	NA
TGCAGTGCCCCTGGCAATCAGCCCCAGCATTTT	CSAPGNQPQHF	NA	TRBV20-1	TRBJ1-5	NA
TGTGCTAGCAGCTTAGAAGTCGACAGTGAAGCTTTCTTT	CASSLEVDSEAFF	few	TRBV7-7	TRBJ1-1	NA
TGTGCCAGCAGTCCCAAGTACCATAGCAATCAGCCCCAGCATTTT	CASSPKYHSNQPQHF	NA	TRBV27	TRBJ1-5	NA
TGCAGTGCTAGGGATCCGGCCTACTATGGCTACACCTTC	CSARDPAYYGYTF	many	TRBV20-1	TRBJ1-2	NA
TGTGCCAGCAGGGGTTCAAGTGGGGATATTGGTTCGGCTTTCTTT	CASRGSSGDIGSAFF	many	TRBV7-2	TRBJ1-1	NA
TGTGCCTGGGATCGCGGAAAAGCTTTCTTT	CAWDRGKAFF	many	TRBV30	TRBJ1-1	NA
TGTGCCAGCAGCTTAAGACAGGGGAGAGCAGATACGCAGTATTTT	CASSLRQGRADTQYF	NA	TRBV7-9	TRBJ2-3	TRBD1
TGCAGCGTGGGACTAGCGGGAGGCGGGAGAGAGACCCAGTACTTC	CSVGLAGGGRETQYF	NA	TRBV29-1	TRBJ2-5	TRBD2
TGCAGCTTCGGACTTCTCAACTCTGGAAACACCATATATTTT	CSFGLLNSGNTIYF	NA	TRBV29-1	TRBJ1-3	NA
TGCGCCAGCCAGCCCCTAGGGACAGCGGAGACCCAGTACTTC	CASQPLGTAETQYF	few	TRBV10-2	TRBJ2-5	TRBD1
TGTGCCAGCAGTGAGGGAGGGGATCAGCCCCAGCATTTT	CASSEGGDQPQHF	NA	TRBV2	TRBJ1-5	NA
TGCAGTGCACATAGACAGGGGCTGGGCTACGCCTTC	CSAHRQGLGYAF	few	TRBV20-1	TRBJ1-2	TRBD1
TGTGCCAGCAGCTTAGGACCCTCCCTAGCGGGATACGAGCAGTACTTC	CASSLGPSLAGYEQYF	many	TRBV7-2	TRBJ2-7	TRBD2
TGTGCCAGCAGTAGCGGAAATAGGAACACTGAAGCTTTCTTT	CASSSGNRNTEAFF	NA	TRBV7-1	TRBJ1-1	NA
TGTGCCAGCAGCCTTAACCGGGACGCCTACACTGAAGCTTTCTTT	CASSLNRDAYTEAFF	NA	TRBV13	TRBJ1-1	NA
TGCAGCGTTGCTGCCAAGACAGGAAACGGGGAGCTGTTTTTT	CSVAAKTGNGELFF	NA	TRBV29-1	TRBJ2-2	NA
TGTGCCAGCAGTCCCGTTTATTGGCGCGAGCAGTACTTC	CASSPVYWREQYF	many	TRBV7-6	TRBJ2-7	NA
TGTGCCAGCAGCTTAGACAGTAGCTCTGGGGCCAACGTCCTGACTTTC	CASSLDSSSGANVLTF	few	TRBV13	TRBJ2-6	NA
TGCAGTGCTAGCAGGGAGATGAACACTGAAGCTTTCTTT	CSASREMNTEAFF	NA	TRBV20-1	TRBJ1-1	NA
TGCGCCAGCAGCCACAACTACGAGCAGTACTTC	CASSHNYEQYF	many	TRBV4-1	TRBJ2-7	NA
TGTGCCACCAGCAGCCAACCTCCTAACTATGGCTACACCTTC	CATSSQPPNYGYTF	NA	TRBV15	TRBJ1-2	NA
TGCAGCGTGACAAATCGACAGGGGGTCGACTATGGCTACACCTTC	CSVTNRQGVDYGYTF	NA	TRBV29-1	TRBJ1-2	TRBD1
TGCAGCGTTGCGGGGGCGTGGGTCTACGTCCTGACTTTC	CSVAGAWVYVLTF	NA	TRBV29-1	TRBJ2-6	NA
TGCGCCAGCAGCTCACAGGGGGCGTGGACCGGGGAGCTGTTTTTT	CASSSQGAWTGELFF	many	TRBV5-1	TRBJ2-2	TRBD1
TGTGCCAGCAGCGCGATCTACTACGAGCAGTACTTC	CASSAIYYEQYF	many	TRBV7-9	TRBJ2-7	NA
TGTGCCAGCAAAACAGCAGGGACAAGGAATGAAAAACTGTTTTTT	CASKTAGTRNEKLFF	NA	TRBV6-6	TRBJ1-4	NA
TGTGCCAGCAGTTACGGCGATTCACCCCTCCACTTT	CASSYGDSPLHF	NA	TRBV6-5	TRBJ1-6	NA
TGTGCCAGCAGCTTAAAGGGGTCTGTTGGAGCTTTCTTT	CASSLKGSVGAFF	many	TRBV7-9	TRBJ1-1	NA